In its sample, the clone carrying this T cell receptor beta chain was seen many times. This sample was included in a study of human T cells and chemical hapten exposure. Germline lookup yields CDR1 SNHLY and CDR2 FYNNEI. The CDR3 totals 15 residues. V lost 4 bases to trimming and J lost 0 bases, with 13 bases between them. MiXCR was run by TCRdb on the RACE reads, yielding one entry per CDR3 protein. This table has approximately 100,000 distinct CDR3 sequences, approximately 11% appearing once. This sample's time point: patch test 1, 2 weeks after DPC sensitization. Specified treatment: therapeutic diphenylcyclopropenone sensitization with weekly scalp DPC.

Sequencing was performed on whole blood, taken in connection with sensitization to the hapten diphenylcyclopropenone (DPC). This clonotype was sampled from a woman between 40 and 55 years old with alopecia areata. Some clones in this sample may be carry-over from other donors' samples. The chain is built from TRBV2 and TRBJ2-7, with a possible D match to TRBD1 (5 bases). In DNA form, the CDR3 reads TGTGCCAGCAGTGGTTGGGGCGGTAGCTCCTACGAGCAGTACTTC. Encoded protein: CASSGWGGSSYEQYF.